The sequence of this T cell receptor beta chain was determined in a study of T-cell reconstitution after alpha-beta-depleted transplantation in children. This CDR3 region has 15 residues. Trimming took 0 bases from V and 7 from J, leaving 13 bases between them. Per germline, CDR1 SGDLS and CDR2 YYNGEE. Unique molecular identifiers were built into the TCRbeta library. TCRdb ran MiXCR on the PCR reads and lists one entry per CDR3 protein. The table has 90,000 to 100,000 distinct CDR3 sequences, more than 9% seen once. This clonotype was seen repeatedly, ten times or more. This chain connects TRBV9 to TRBJ2-2; D not resolved. Sequences were derived from PBMCs from the stem cell graft donor, sampled from the stem cell graft. This sequence was found in a human donor who donated a stem cell graft to a child with inherited bone marrow failure. Here the CDR3 DNA reads TGTGCCAGCAGCGTAGTCCCTGGCGCTGGCGGGGAGCTGTTTTTT. Translating it yields CASSVVPGAGGELFF.